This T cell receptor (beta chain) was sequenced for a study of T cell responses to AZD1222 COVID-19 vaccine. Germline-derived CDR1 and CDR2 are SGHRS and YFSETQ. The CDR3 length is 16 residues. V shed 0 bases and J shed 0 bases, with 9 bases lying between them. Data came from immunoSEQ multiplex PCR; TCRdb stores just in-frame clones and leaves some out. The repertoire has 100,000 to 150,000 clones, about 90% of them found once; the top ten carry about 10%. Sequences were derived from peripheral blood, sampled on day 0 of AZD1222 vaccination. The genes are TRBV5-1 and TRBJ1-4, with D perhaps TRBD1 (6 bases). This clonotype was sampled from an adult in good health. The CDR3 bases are TGCGCCAGCAGCTTGGGACAGGTTACAACTAATGAAAAACTGTTTTTT. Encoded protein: CASSLGQVTTNEKLFF.